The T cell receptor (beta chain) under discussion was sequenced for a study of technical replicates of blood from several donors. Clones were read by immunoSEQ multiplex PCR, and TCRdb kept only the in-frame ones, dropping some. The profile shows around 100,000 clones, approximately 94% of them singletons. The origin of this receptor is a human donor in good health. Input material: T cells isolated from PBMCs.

CDR3 residues: CASSEAVAGQEGGGELFF. CDR3 DNA sequence: TGTGCCAGCAGTGAAGCGGTAGCAGGCCAGGAGGGAGGCGGGGAGCTGTTTTTT. This chain links TRBV6-1 with TRBJ2-2; D possibly corresponds to TRBD2 (6 bases). Trimming removed 0 bases at V and 7 bases at J, with 21 bases between. The CDR3 extends over 18 amino acids. The V gene's germline CDR1 is MNHNS and CDR2 SASEGT.